This is a list of T cell receptor beta chains from one sample in a study of identical twins. Each CDR3 protein gets one entry after TCRdb re-called the 5' RACE reads with MiXCR. The data contain fewer than 650,000 distinct CDR3 sequences, about 7% of them seen just once; the ten biggest clones take up 1.6%. These data were likewise used in another study, on yellow fever vaccine responses in identical twins.

What was sequenced was PBMCs. Every receptor here comes from a woman aged 18-30 years in good health. Each CDR3 is given with its conserved first and last residue. A D gene is named only where the DNA matches it firmly. A clone size is listed for some rows: how often the clone was seen (once, few, many), or a class if it is expanded.

few | TRBJ2-1 | NA | TRBV29-1 | CSGRESYNEQFF | TGCAGCGGCCGCGAAAGCTACAATGAGCAGTTCTTC
many | TRBJ2-1 | TRBD2 | TRBV7-9 | CASSSGKGGAYNEQFF | TGTGCCAGCAGCTCTGGGAAGGGAGGGGCCTACAATGAGCAGTTCTTC
few | TRBJ2-2 | TRBD1 | TRBV14 | CASSQPPQGALLSNTGELFF | TGTGCCAGCAGCCAACCTCCGCAGGGGGCGCTTCTGTCGAACACCGGGGAGCTGTTTTTT
NA | TRBJ2-7 | NA | TRBV10-3 | CAISESTRGEQYF | TGTGCCATCAGTGAGTCGACGAGAGGCGAGCAGTACTTC
few | TRBJ1-1 | NA | TRBV13 | CASSRLGNTEAFF | TGTGCCAGCAGCCGGCTAGGGAACACTGAAGCTTTCTTT
few | TRBJ2-1 | NA | TRBV27 | CASSLDTSSSYNEQFF | TGTGCCAGCAGTTTAGACACATCGAGCTCCTACAATGAGCAGTTCTTC
few | TRBJ2-5 | NA | TRBV7-2 | CASSNQNSWETQYF | TGTGCCAGCAGCAACCAGAATAGTTGGGAGACCCAGTACTTC
few | TRBJ1-1 | NA | TRBV10-3 | CAISDAGTEAFF | TGTGCCATCAGTGATGCGGGGACTGAAGCTTTCTTT
NA | TRBJ2-1 | NA | TRBV7-6 | CASSPHGPNSYNEQFF | TGTGCCAGCAGCCCCCACGGTCCCAACTCCTACAATGAGCAGTTCTTC
many | TRBJ2-5 | NA | TRBV2 | CASTGQHQETQYF | TGTGCCAGCACTGGACAGCACCAAGAGACCCAGTACTTC
few | TRBJ2-1 | NA | TRBV18 | CASSPPNRALNNEQFF | TGTGCCAGCTCACCACCCAACCGAGCCCTAAACAATGAGCAGTTCTTC
NA | TRBJ2-5 | TRBD1 | TRBV12-3/TRBV12-4 | CASSPRQGPETQYF | TGTGCCAGCAGTCCCCGACAGGGGCCGGAGACCCAGTACTTC
many | TRBJ2-7 | NA | TRBV24-1 | CATSDSASRGAYEQYF | TGTGCCACCAGTGATTCCGCCTCAAGAGGAGCCTACGAGCAGTACTTC
NA | TRBJ2-3 | NA | TRBV7-2 | CASRPARSRDTQYF | TGTGCCAGCAGGCCCGCCCGGTCCAGGGATACGCAGTATTTT
many | TRBJ1-1 | NA | TRBV12-3/TRBV12-4 | CASRSWGGGAFF | TGTGCCAGCAGATCATGGGGGGGTGGAGCTTTCTTT
NA | TRBJ2-3 | NA | TRBV6-1 | CASSEERKGTTDTQYF | TGTGCCAGCAGTGAAGAACGGAAGGGGACCACAGATACGCAGTATTTT
NA | TRBJ1-1 | NA | TRBV12-3/TRBV12-4 | CASSFRGGNMNTEAFF | TGTGCCAGCAGTTTTCGTGGGGGAAACATGAACACTGAAGCTTTCTTT
few | TRBJ2-1 | TRBD2 | TRBV20-1 | CSARRFASGDYNEQFF | TGCAGTGCTAGACGGTTCGCTAGCGGGGATTACAATGAGCAGTTCTTC
NA | TRBJ2-3 | NA | TRBV4-1 | CASSHPHTDTQYF | TGCGCCAGCAGCCACCCGCACACAGATACGCAGTATTTT
NA | TRBJ2-3 | NA | TRBV7-9 | CASSLVWVESTDTQYF | TGTGCCAGCAGCTTAGTCTGGGTCGAGAGCACAGATACGCAGTATTTT
NA | TRBJ2-7 | NA | TRBV5-6 | CASSRRDRWLNEQYF | TGTGCCAGCAGCCGAAGGGACCGTTGGCTGAACGAGCAGTACTTC
few | TRBJ1-1 | TRBD1 | TRBV24-1 | CATSGTGNTEAFF | TGTGCCACCAGTGGGACAGGGAACACTGAAGCTTTCTTT
NA | TRBJ2-1 | NA | TRBV10-3 | CAISEWGTQGSSYNEQFF | TGTGCCATCAGTGAGTGGGGAACACAGGGATCATCCTACAATGAGCAGTTCTTC
NA | TRBJ2-5 | NA | TRBV5-1 | CASSLWGETQETQYF | TGCGCCAGCAGCTTGTGGGGCGAAACCCAAGAGACCCAGTACTTC
NA | TRBJ2-1 | TRBD2 | TRBV29-1 | CSATSGSEVGEQFF | TGCAGCGCAACTAGCGGGAGCGAAGTCGGTGAGCAGTTCTTC
few | TRBJ1-5 | NA | TRBV12-3/TRBV12-4 | CASSLALAGNQPQHF | TGTGCCAGCAGTTTAGCGCTGGCCGGCAATCAGCCCCAGCATTTT
few | TRBJ1-5 | TRBD1 | TRBV20-1 | CSARETPGQGHYSNQPQHF | TGCAGTGCTAGGGAGACTCCGGGACAGGGACATTATAGCAATCAGCCCCAGCATTTT
few | TRBJ2-3 | NA | TRBV28 | CASSPSGHTQYF | TGTGCCAGCAGTCCCTCGGGCCATACGCAGTATTTT
few | TRBJ1-2 | TRBD1 | TRBV5-1 | CASSLTGGDRGHGYTF | TGCGCCAGCAGCCTAACGGGCGGTGACAGGGGTCATGGCTACACCTTC
few | TRBJ1-2 | NA | TRBV6-6 | CASSPQARYGYTF | TGTGCCAGCAGTCCCCAGGCCCGATATGGCTACACCTTC
many | TRBJ1-1 | NA | TRBV5-1 | CASSPGVVNTEAFF | TGCGCCAGCAGCCCCGGCGTGGTGAACACTGAAGCTTTCTTT
few | TRBJ2-2 | NA | TRBV9 | CASSARELFTGELFF | TGTGCCAGCAGCGCAAGGGAGCTATTCACCGGGGAGCTGTTTTTT
NA | TRBJ1-5 | NA | TRBV5-1 | CASSPTGASNQPQHF | TGCGCCAGCAGCCCCACCGGGGCCAGCAATCAGCCCCAGCATTTT
many | TRBJ2-3 | NA | TRBV24-1 | CATSDPDRSSTDTQYF | TGTGCCACCAGTGACCCTGACAGATCTAGCACAGATACGCAGTATTTT
NA | TRBJ2-3 | NA | TRBV5-1 | CASSLGVVDVWRDTQYF | TGCGCCAGCAGCCTGGGGGTGGTAGATGTTTGGAGAGATACGCAGTATTTT
few | TRBJ2-1 | TRBD1 | TRBV10-3 | CAISESRTGKSNEQFF | TGTGCCATCAGTGAGTCGAGGACAGGGAAATCGAATGAGCAGTTCTTC
many | TRBJ2-2 | NA | TRBV11-2 | CASSLDGSAGELFF | TGTGCCAGCAGCTTAGACGGTTCTGCCGGGGAGCTGTTTTTT
NA | TRBJ2-1 | NA | TRBV2 | CASSDLRDEQFF | TGTGCCAGCAGTGATCTCAGGGATGAGCAGTTCTTC
NA | TRBJ2-1 | NA | TRBV20-1 | CSASRGLSGEQFF | TGCAGTGCTAGTCGAGGGCTCTCGGGTGAGCAGTTCTTC
many | TRBJ1-5 | NA | TRBV7-2 | CASSLETASNQPQHF | TGTGCCAGCAGCTTAGAGACAGCTTCCAATCAGCCCCAGCATTTT
many | TRBJ1-1 | NA | TRBV15 | CATSRDRGATEAFF | TGTGCCACCAGCAGAGACCGGGGAGCCACTGAAGCTTTCTTT
NA | TRBJ2-3 | NA | TRBV6-5 | CASSYGGAGTDTQYF | TGTGCCAGCAGTTACGGAGGGGCTGGCACAGATACGCAGTATTTT